This TCR beta chain was identified in a study of blood T cell repertoires in COVID-19. The germline CDR1 and CDR2 sequences are MNHEY and SMNVEV (reference sequence). Trimming pared 5 bases from V and 4 bases from J, leaving 15 bases between. The CDR3 is 15 amino acids. Here immunoSEQ multiplex PCR was the method, and the copy in TCRdb shows in-frame clones only, minus some. The sample contains 180,000 or so clones, around 85% of which appear only once. V is TRBV27 and J is TRBJ1-5, with TRBD1 as a possible D gene (5 bases). Sequences were obtained from peripheral blood. The sequence came from a man aged 55-75 years with acute or convalescent COVID-19. For the CDR3, the DNA is TGTGCCAGCAGTACTCGGACGGGGGGAAATCAGCCCCAGCATTTT. The encoded protein is CASSTRTGGNQPQHF.